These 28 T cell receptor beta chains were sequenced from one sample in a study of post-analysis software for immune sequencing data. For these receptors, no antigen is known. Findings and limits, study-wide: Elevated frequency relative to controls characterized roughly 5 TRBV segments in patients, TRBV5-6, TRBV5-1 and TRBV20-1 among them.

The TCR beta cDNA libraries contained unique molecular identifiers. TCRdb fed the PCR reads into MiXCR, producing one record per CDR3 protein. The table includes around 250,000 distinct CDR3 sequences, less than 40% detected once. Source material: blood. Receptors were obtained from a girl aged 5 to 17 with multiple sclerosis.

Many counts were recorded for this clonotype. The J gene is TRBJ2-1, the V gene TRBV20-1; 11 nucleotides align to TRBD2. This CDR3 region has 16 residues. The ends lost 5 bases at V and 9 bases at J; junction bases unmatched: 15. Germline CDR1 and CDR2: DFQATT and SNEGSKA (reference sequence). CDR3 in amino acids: CSAHEVVAGGRGEQFF. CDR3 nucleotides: TGCAGTGCTCACGAAGTAGTAGCGGGAGGGAGGGGTGAGCAGTTCTTC.

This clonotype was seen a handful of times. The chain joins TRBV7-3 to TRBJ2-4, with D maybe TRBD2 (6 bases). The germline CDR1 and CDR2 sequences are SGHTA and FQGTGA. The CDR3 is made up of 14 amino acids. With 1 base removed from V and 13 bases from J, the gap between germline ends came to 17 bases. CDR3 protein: CASSLKGKDYGQYF. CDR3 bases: TGTGCCAGCAGCTTAAAAGGAAAGGACTACGGGCAGTACTTC.

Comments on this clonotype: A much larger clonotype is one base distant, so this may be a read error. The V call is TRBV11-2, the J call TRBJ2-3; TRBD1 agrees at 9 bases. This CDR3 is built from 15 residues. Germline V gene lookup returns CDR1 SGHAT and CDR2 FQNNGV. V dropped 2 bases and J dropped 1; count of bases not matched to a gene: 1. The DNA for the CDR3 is TGTGCCAGCAGCTTACGGACAGGGGGCACAGATACGCAGTATTTT. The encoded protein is CASSLRTGGTDTQYF.

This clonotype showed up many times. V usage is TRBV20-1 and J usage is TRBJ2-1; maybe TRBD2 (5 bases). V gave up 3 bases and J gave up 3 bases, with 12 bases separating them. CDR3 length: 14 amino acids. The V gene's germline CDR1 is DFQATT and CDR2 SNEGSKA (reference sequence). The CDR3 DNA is TGCAGTGCTAGCCCCAGCGGAGACTACAATGAGCAGTTCTTC. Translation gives CSASPSGDYNEQFF.

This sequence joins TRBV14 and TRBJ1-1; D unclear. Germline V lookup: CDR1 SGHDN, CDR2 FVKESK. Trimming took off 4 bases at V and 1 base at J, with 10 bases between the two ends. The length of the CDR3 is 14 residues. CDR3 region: CASSPETPNTEAFF. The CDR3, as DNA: TGTGCCAGCAGCCCAGAGACACCGAACACTGAAGCTTTCTTT.

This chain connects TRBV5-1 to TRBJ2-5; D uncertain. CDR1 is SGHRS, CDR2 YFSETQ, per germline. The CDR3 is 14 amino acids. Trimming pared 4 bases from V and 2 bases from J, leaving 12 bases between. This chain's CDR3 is CASSPAAAQETQYF. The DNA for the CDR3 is TGCGCCAGCAGCCCGGCGGCAGCTCAAGAGACCCAGTACTTC. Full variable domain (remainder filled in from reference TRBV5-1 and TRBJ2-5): KAGVTQTPRYLIKTRGQQVTLSCSPISGHRSVSWYQQTPGQGLQFLFEYFSETQRNKGNFPGRFSGRQFSNSRSEMNVSTLELGDSALYLCASSPAAAQETQYFGPGTRLLVL.

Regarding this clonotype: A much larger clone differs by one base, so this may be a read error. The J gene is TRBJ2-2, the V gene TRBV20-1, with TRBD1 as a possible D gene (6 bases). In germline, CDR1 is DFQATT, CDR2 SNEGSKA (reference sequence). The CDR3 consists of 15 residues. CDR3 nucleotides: TGCAGTGCTAGAGATCGGGTCTGGGACACCGGGGAGCGGTTTTTT. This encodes CSARDRVWDTGERFF.

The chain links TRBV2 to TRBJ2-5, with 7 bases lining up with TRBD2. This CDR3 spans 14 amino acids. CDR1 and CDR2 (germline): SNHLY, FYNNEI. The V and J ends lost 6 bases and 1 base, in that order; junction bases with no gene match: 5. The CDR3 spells CASSLAGVQETQYF. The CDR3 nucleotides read TGTGCCAGCAGCCTTGCGGGGGTCCAAGAGACCCAGTACTTC.

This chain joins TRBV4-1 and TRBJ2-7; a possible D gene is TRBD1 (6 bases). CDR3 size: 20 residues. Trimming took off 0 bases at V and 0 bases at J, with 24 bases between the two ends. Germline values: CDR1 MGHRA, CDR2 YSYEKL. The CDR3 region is CASSQDSAEGTGQGSYEQYF. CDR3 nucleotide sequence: TGCGCCAGCAGCCAAGATTCGGCCGAGGGAACAGGGCAGGGCTCCTACGAGCAGTACTTC.

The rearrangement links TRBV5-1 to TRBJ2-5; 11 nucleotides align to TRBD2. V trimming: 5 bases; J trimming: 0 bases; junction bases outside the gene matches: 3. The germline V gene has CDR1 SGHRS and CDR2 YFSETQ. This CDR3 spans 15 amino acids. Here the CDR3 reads CASSSTSGNQETQYF. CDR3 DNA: TGCGCCAGCAGTTCGACTAGCGGGAACCAAGAGACCCAGTACTTC.

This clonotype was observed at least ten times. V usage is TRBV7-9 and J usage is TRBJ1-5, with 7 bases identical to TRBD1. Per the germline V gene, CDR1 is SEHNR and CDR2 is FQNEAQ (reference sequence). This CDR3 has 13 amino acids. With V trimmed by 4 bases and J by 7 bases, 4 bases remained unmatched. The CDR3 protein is CASSWDSQQPQHF. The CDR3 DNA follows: TGTGCCAGCAGCTGGGACAGCCAACAGCCCCAGCATTTT. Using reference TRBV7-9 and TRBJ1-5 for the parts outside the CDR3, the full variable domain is DTGVSQNPRHKITKRGQNVTFRCDPISEHNRLYWYRQTLGQGPEFLTYFQNEAQLEKSRLLSDRFSAERPKGSFSTLEIQRTEQGDSAMYLCASSWDSQQPQHFGDGTRLSIL.

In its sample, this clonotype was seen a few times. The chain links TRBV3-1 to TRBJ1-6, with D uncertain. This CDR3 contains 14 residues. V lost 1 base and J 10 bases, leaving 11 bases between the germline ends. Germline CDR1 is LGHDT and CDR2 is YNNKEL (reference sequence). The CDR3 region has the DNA TGTGCCAGCAGCCAAGGGGAGGGTGGATCACCCCTCCACTTT. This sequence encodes CASSQGEGGSPLHF.

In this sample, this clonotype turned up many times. As DNA, the CDR3 is TGCAGTGCCCCTGCATTAGCCAATGAGCAGTTCTTC. Residues: CSAPALANEQFF. J is TRBJ2-1 and V is TRBV20-1; the D is unclear. V was shortened by 6 bases and J by 6 bases, with 12 bases between the two germline ends. This CDR3 is built from 12 residues. Per germline, CDR1 DFQATT and CDR2 SNEGSKA (reference sequence).

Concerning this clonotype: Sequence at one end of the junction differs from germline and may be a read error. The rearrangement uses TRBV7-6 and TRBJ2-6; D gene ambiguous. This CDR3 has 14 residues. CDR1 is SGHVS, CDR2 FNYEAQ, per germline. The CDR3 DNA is TGTGCCAGCAGCTGGGAATCTGGAGCCAACGTCCTGACTTTC. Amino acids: CASSWESGANVLTF.

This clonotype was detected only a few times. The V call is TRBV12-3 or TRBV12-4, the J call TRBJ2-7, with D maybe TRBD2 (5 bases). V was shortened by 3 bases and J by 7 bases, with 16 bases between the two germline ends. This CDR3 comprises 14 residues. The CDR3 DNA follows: TGTGCCAGCAGTTTCGGGGTGTTGGCGGAAGAGCAGTACTTC. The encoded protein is CASSFGVLAEEQYF.

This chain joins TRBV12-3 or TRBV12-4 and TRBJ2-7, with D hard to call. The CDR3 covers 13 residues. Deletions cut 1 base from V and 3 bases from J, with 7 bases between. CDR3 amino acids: CASSLGDIYEQYF. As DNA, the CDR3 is TGTGCCAGCAGTTTAGGAGACATCTACGAGCAGTACTTC.

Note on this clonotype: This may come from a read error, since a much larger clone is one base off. The CDR3 coding sequence is TGTGCCACCAGTGAGTTGGCAGATACGCAGTATTTT. This codes for CATSELADTQYF. The V call is TRBV24-1, the J call TRBJ2-3; unclear D gene. The V end lost 4 bases, the J end lost 4 bases, and 5 bases lay between the germline ends. The V gene's germline CDR1 is KGHDR and CDR2 SFDVKD. The CDR3 is made up of 12 amino acids.

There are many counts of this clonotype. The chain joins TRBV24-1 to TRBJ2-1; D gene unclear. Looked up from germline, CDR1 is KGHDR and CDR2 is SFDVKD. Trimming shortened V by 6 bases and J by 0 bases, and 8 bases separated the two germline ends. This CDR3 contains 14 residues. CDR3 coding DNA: TGTGCCACCAGTACCCGGAGCTCCTACAATGAGCAGTTCTTC. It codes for CATSTRSSYNEQFF.

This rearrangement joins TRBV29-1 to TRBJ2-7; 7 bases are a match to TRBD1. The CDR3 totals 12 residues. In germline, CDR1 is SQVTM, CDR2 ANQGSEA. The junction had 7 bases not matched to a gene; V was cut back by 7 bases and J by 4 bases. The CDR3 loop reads CSAGQAEYEQYF. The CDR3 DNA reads TGCAGCGCCGGACAGGCCGAATACGAGCAGTACTTC.

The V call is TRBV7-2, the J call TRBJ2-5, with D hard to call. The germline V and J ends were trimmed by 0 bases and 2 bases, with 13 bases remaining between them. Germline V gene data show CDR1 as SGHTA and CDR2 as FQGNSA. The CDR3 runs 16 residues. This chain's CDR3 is CASSLAPIPQQETQYF. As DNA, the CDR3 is TGTGCCAGCAGCTTAGCGCCGATTCCTCAACAAGAGACCCAGTACTTC.

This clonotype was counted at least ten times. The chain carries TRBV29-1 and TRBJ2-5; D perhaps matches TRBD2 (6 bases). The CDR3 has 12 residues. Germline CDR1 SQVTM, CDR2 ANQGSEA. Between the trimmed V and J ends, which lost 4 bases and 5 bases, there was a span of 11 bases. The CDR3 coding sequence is TGCAGCGTTGTGGGGGGTGAGGAGACCCAGTACTTC. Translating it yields CSVVGGEETQYF.

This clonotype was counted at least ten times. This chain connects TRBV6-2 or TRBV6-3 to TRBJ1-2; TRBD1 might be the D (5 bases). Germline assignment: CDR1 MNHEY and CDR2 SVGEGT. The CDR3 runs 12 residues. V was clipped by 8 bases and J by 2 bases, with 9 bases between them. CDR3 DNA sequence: TGTGCCAGCCGCCGGGGCAACTATGGCTACACCTTC. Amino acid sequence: CASRRGNYGYTF.

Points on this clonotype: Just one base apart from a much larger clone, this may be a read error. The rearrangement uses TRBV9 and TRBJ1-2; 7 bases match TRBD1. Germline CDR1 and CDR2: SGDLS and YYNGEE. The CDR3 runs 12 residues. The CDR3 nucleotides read TGTGCCGGCAGCGACAGGGTCTATGGCTACACCTTC. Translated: CAGSDRVYGYTF.

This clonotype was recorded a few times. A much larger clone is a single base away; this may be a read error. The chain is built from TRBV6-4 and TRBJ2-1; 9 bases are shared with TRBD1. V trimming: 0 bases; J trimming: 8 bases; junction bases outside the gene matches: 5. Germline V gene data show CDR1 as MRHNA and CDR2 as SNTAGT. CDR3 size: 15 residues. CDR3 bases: TGTGCCAGCAGTGACTCGGGACAGGGATGTGATGAGCAGTTCTTC. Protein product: CASSDSGQGCDEQFF.

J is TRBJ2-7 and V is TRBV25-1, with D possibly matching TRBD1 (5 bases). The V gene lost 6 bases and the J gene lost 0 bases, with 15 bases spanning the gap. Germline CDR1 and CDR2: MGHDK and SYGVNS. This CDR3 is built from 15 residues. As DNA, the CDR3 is TGTGCCAGCAGCGAGGACATCCTGGGCTCCTACGAGCAGTACTTC. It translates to CASSEDILGSYEQYF.

Written as DNA, the CDR3 is TGCAGTGCTGGCAAAATAGCCTTCGAGCAGTTCTTC. It yields the protein CSAGKIAFEQFF. The chain combines TRBV20-1 with TRBJ2-1; D is unresolved. Trimming removed 5 bases at V and 10 bases at J, with 15 bases between. The germline V gene encodes CDR1 DFQATT and CDR2 SNEGSKA (reference sequence). The CDR3 extends over 12 amino acids.

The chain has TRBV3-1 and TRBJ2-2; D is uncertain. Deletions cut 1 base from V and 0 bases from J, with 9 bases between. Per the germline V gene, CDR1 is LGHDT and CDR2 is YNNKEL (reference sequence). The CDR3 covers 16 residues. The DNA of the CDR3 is TGTGCCAGCAGCCAAGCTCTCTCCGCGAACACCGGGGAGCTGTTTTTT. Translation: CASSQALSANTGELFF.

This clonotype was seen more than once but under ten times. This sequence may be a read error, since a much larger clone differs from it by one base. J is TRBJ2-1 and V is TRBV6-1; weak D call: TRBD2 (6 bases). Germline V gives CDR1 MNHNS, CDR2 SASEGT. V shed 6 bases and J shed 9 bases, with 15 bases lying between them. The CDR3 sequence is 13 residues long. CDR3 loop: CASREGVWGEQFF. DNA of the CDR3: TGTGCCAGCAGGGAGGGCGTGTGGGGTGAGCAGTTCTTC.